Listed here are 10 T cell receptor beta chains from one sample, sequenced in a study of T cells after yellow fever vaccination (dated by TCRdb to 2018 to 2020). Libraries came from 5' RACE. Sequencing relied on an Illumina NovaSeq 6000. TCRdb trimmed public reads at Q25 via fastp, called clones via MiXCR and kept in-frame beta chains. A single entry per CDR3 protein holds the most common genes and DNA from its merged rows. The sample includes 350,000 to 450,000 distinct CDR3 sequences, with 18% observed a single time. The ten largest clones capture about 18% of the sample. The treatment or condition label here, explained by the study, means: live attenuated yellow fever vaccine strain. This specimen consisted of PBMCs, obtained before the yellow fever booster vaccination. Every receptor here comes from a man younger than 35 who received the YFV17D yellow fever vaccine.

The DNA of the CDR3 is TGTGCCAGCAGCTTAGGGGCAGGGGTTCAAGGTCCTGAAGCTTTCTTT. Protein sequence: CASSLGAGVQGPEAFF. The chain uses TRBV7-9 and TRBJ1-1; possibly TRBD1 for D (6 bases). V dropped 1 base and J dropped 6 bases, with 18 bases sitting between them. The CDR3 is 16 residues long. CDR1 and CDR2 (germline): SEHNR, FQNEAQ (reference sequence).

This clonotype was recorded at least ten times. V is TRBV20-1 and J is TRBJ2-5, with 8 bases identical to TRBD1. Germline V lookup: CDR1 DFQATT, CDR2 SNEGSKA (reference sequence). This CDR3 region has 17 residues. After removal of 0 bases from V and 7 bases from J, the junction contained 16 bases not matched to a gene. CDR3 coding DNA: TGCAGTGCTAGAGAATTCATTCAGGGGGCTCTGGTAGGGACCCAGTACTTC. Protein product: CSAREFIQGALVGTQYF.

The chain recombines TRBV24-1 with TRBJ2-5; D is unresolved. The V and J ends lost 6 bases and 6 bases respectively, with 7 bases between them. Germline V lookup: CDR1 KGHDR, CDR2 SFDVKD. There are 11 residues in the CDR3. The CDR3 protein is CATSREQTQYF. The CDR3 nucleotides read TGTGCCACCAGTCGCGAACAGACCCAGTACTTC.

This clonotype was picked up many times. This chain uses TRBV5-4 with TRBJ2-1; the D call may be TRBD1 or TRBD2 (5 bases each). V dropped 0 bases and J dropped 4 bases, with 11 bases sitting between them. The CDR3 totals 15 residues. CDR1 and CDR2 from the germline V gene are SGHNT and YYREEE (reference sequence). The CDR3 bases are TGTGCCAGCAGCTTGGTTGGTGGGGGTTACAATGAGCAGTTCTTC. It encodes CASSLVGGGYNEQFF.

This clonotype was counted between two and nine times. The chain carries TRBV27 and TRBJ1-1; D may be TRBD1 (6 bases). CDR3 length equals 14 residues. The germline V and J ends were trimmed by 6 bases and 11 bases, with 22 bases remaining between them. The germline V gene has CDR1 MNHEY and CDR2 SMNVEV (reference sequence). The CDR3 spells CASSWDTSEARAFF. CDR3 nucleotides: TGTGCCAGCAGCTGGGACACCTCCGAGGCTCGGGCTTTCTTT.

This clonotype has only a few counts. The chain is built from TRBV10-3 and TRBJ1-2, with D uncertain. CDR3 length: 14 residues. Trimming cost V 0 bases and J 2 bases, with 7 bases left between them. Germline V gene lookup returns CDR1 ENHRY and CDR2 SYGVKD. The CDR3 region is CAISESNTNYGYTF. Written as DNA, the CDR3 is TGTGCCATCAGTGAGTCGAACACAAACTATGGCTACACCTTC.

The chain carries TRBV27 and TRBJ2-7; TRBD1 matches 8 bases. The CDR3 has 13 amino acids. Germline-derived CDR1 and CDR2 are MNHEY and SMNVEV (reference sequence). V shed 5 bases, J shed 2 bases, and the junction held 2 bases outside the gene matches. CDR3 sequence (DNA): TGTGCCAGCAGTCCGACAGGGGCCTACGAGCAGTACGTC. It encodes CASSPTGAYEQYV.

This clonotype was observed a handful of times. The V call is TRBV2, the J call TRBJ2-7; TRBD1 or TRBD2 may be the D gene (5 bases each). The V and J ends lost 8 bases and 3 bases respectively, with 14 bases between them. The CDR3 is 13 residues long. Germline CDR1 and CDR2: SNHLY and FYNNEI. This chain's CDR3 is CASAGTSDYEQYF. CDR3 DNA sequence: TGTGCCAGCGCCGGGACCTCGGACTACGAGCAGTACTTC.

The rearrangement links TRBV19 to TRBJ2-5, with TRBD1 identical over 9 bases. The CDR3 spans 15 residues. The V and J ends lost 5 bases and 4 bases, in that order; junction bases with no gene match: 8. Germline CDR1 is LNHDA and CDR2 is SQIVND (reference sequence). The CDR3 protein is CASSPTGGIRETQYF. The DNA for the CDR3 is TGTGCCAGTAGTCCGACAGGGGGGATTCGAGAGACCCAGTACTTC.

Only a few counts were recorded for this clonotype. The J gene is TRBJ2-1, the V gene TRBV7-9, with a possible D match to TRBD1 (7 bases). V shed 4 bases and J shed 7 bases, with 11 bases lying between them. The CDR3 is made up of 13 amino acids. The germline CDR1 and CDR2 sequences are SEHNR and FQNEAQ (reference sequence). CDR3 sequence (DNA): TGTGCCAGCAGCTGGAGGGGGCATAATGAGCAGTTCTTC. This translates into CASSWRGHNEQFF.